These 7 T cell receptor beta chains came from one sample sequenced in a study of blood T cell repertoires in COVID-19. Sequenced by immunoSEQ multiplex PCR; TCRdb stores in-frame clones only, minus some. The table records tens of thousands of clones, 78% of them present only once. The material sequenced was peripheral blood. The receptors derive from a man between 65 and 85 years old with COVID-19, enrolled during active disease.

The rearrangement joins TRBV19 to TRBJ2-7, with 9 positions matching TRBD1. Germline CDR1 and CDR2: LNHDA and SQIVND (reference sequence). The CDR3 is 16 amino acids. J lost 2 bases, V lost 5 bases, and 10 bases had no gene match. The CDR3 spells CASSASQGAIAYEQYF. The DNA of the CDR3 is TGTGCCAGTAGTGCATCACAGGGGGCCATCGCCTACGAGCAGTACTTC.

This clone came up a few times. The chain uses TRBV19 and TRBJ1-2; D ambiguous. V lost 2 bases to trimming and J lost 0 bases, with 10 bases between them. The CDR3 contains 15 residues. Germline V CDR1 and CDR2: LNHDA, SQIVND (reference sequence). CDR3 in amino acids: CASSISGPANYGYTF. CDR3 DNA sequence: TGTGCCAGTAGTATAAGCGGACCTGCTAACTATGGCTACACCTTC.

The chain recombines TRBV19 with TRBJ1-5; the D is unclear. This CDR3 spans 13 amino acids. The V gene's germline CDR1 is LNHDA and CDR2 SQIVND (reference sequence). V lost 11 bases and J 1 base, leaving 12 bases between the germline ends. CDR3 loop: CAGGTRSNQPQHF. In nucleotides, the CDR3 is TGTGCCGGCGGCACTCGAAGCAATCAGCCCCAGCATTTT.

This rearrangement joins TRBV4-1 to TRBJ1-1, with D hard to call. This CDR3 has 14 residues. Per the germline V gene, CDR1 is MGHRA and CDR2 is YSYEKL. V was trimmed by 4 bases and J by 3 bases, leaving 12 bases between them. The CDR3 DNA is TGCGCCAGCAGCCTGGAGAAACCTTACACTGAAGCTTTCTTT. This gives the protein CASSLEKPYTEAFF.

This chain links TRBV9 with TRBJ2-7; D perhaps matches TRBD2 (7 bases). The germline V and J ends were trimmed by 2 bases and 7 bases, with 22 bases remaining between them. CDR1 and CDR2 from the germline V gene are SGDLS and YYNGEE. The length of the CDR3 is 16 residues. The DNA of the CDR3 is TGTGCCAGCAGCGTCTCCTCAGCCGGGGGGCCAGGGGAGCAGTACTTC. Protein: CASSVSSAGGPGEQYF. The variable domain in full, completed from reference TRBV9 and TRBJ2-7, reads DSGVTQTPKHLITATGQRVTLRCSPRSGDLSVYWYQQSLDQGLQFLIQYYNGEERAKGNILERFSAQQFPDLHSELNLSSLELGDSALYFCASSVSSAGGPGEQYFGPGTRLTVT.

The chain links TRBV20-1 to TRBJ1-5, with D possibly being TRBD1 (5 bases). The germline V gene encodes CDR1 DFQATT and CDR2 SNEGSKA (reference sequence). This CDR3 spans 13 amino acids. Trimming removed 3 bases at V and 5 bases at J, with 11 bases between. In DNA form, the CDR3 reads TGCAGTGCTAGTGGGGGGGGAGATCAGCCCCAGCATTTT. Translation: CSASGGGDQPQHF.

This clone was picked up a small number of times. This chain links TRBV7-2 with TRBJ2-7, with D maybe TRBD2 (6 bases). The CDR3 is made up of 18 amino acids. Trimming took off 0 bases at V and 0 bases at J, with 18 bases between the two ends. Germline V lookup: CDR1 SGHTA, CDR2 FQGNSA. The chain's CDR3 is CASSLAGGGTASSYEQYF. As DNA, the CDR3 is TGTGCCAGCAGCTTAGCCGGTGGAGGGACCGCAAGCTCCTACGAGCAGTACTTC.